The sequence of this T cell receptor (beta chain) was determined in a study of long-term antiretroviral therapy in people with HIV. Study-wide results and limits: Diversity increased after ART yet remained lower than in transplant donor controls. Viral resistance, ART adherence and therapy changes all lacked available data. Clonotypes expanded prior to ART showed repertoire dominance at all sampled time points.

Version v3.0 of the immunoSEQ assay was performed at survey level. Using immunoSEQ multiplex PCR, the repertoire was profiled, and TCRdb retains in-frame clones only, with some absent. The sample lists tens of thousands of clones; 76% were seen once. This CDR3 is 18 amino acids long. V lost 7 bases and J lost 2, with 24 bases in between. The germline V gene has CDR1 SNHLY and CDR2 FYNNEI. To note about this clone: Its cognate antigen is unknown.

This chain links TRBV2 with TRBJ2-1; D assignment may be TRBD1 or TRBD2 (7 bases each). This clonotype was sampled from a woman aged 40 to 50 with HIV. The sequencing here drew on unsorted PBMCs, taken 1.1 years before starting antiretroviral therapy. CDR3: CASIPGGSTGRTYNEQFF. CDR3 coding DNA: TGTGCCAGCATCCCGGGGGGCTCGACAGGGAGAACCTACAATGAGCAGTTCTTC.